A single sample gave rise to the 26 T cell receptor beta chains below, sequenced in a study of blood T cell repertoires in COVID-19. Method: immunoSEQ multiplex PCR; TCRdb's copy keeps in-frame clones and lacks some. The repertoire consists of 250,000 to 300,000 clones, with 75% to 90% occurring once and the leading ten covering 1.5% to 2%. The specimen was PBMCs or T cells enriched from blood (not recorded which). These receptors came from a woman aged 50 to 60 who had recovered from COVID-19.

The chain couples TRBV5-1 to TRBJ2-2; possibly TRBD1 for D (5 bases). Deletions cut 4 bases from V and 0 bases from J, with 13 bases between. The CDR3 is 16 amino acids. The germline V gene encodes CDR1 SGHRS and CDR2 YFSETQ. CDR3 sequence (DNA): TGCGCCAGCAGCCTGGGCTGGACAACGAACACCGGGGAGCTGTTTTTT. Translated: CASSLGWTTNTGELFF.

This clone was found once. The V call is TRBV27, the J call TRBJ2-1; the match to TRBD2 covers 12 bases. With V trimmed by 7 bases and J by 0 bases, 7 bases remained unmatched. Per germline, CDR1 MNHEY and CDR2 SMNVEV (reference sequence). The length of the CDR3 is 17 residues. CDR3 sequence reads: CASTGLAGGGSYNEQFF. The CDR3 region has the DNA TGTGCCAGCACTGGGCTAGCGGGAGGGGGCTCCTACAATGAGCAGTTCTTC.

The V call is TRBV28, the J call TRBJ1-2; no clear D. The CDR3 sequence is 9 residues long. Germline V CDR1 and CDR2: MDHEN, SYDVKM. The V and J ends lost 8 bases and 6 bases respectively, with 4 bases between them. CDR3 DNA: TGTGCCAGCGGCAATGGCTACACCTTC. Translated, it gives CASGNGYTF.

The rearrangement links TRBV6-4 to TRBJ2-6; 10 bases agree with TRBD1. The CDR3 is 15 amino acids. Per germline, CDR1 MRHNA and CDR2 SNTAGT. Germline trimming cut 10 bases from V and 2 bases from J; bases unmatched to any gene: 5. The CDR3 nucleotides read TGTGCCATCACGACAGGGGGCACTGGGGCCAACGTCCTGACTTTC. Its protein is CAITTGGTGANVLTF.

The chain joins TRBV6-5 to TRBJ2-7; TRBD1 matches 9 bases. V lost 5 bases and J lost 2; bases outside the gene matches: 4. Germline lookup yields CDR1 MNHEY and CDR2 SVGAGI. The CDR3 length is 14 residues. DNA of the CDR3: TGTGCCAGCAGTCGGGACAGGGCGCCCTACGAGCAGTACTTC. This codes for CASSRDRAPYEQYF.

The chain is built from TRBV11-2 and TRBJ1-4, with TRBD1 identical over 10 bases. The CDR3 has 16 amino acids. Germline V gene data show CDR1 as SGHAT and CDR2 as FQNNGV. V lost 2 bases to trimming and J lost 8 bases; unmatched junction nucleotides: 8. The CDR3 DNA sequence: TGTGCCAGCAGCTTAAGGAGGGACAGGGGAAGGGAAAAACTGTTTTTT. Protein: CASSLRRDRGREKLFF.

V usage is TRBV24-1 and J usage is TRBJ2-3; TRBD2 aligns across 13 bases. This CDR3 contains 20 residues. Germline values: CDR1 KGHDR, CDR2 SFDVKD. Trimming removed 1 base from V and 0 bases from J; junction bases left unmatched: 9. CDR3 in amino acids: CATSDLKGTSGGGSTDTQYF. CDR3 DNA sequence: TGTGCCACCAGTGATTTAAAGGGCACTAGCGGGGGGGGTAGCACAGATACGCAGTATTTT.

This clone appeared many times. The V and J genes are TRBV2 and TRBJ1-4, with D possibly matching TRBD1 (5 bases). V shed 10 bases and J shed 4 bases, with 13 bases lying between them. This CDR3 region has 13 residues. Germline loops: CDR1 SNHLY, CDR2 FYNNEI. This CDR3 reads CATATVLNEKLFF. The DNA of the CDR3 is TGTGCCACTGCGACAGTCCTTAATGAAAAACTGTTTTTT.

The genes are TRBV6-1 and TRBJ2-2, with D unresolved. Germline V gene lookup returns CDR1 MNHNS and CDR2 SASEGT. The CDR3 loop spans 14 amino acids. Trimming pared 1 base from V and 5 bases from J, leaving 8 bases between. The CDR3 DNA is TGTGCCAGCAGTGAAGTTCTGAGGACCGGGGAGCTGTTTTTT. As protein: CASSEVLRTGELFF.

This clone appeared a single time. The chain couples TRBV6-2 or TRBV6-3 to TRBJ2-7; 13 nucleotides match TRBD2. Germline V CDR1 and CDR2: MNHEY, SVGEGT. The CDR3 covers 16 residues. J gave up 4 bases and V 7 bases, and 10 bases lay outside the gene matches. CDR3 sequence: CASIPGTSGNRYEQYF. The CDR3, as DNA: TGTGCCAGCATCCCCGGGACTAGCGGGAATAGGTACGAGCAGTACTTC.

The chain employs TRBV10-3 and TRBJ1-2, with a tentative D call TRBD1 (5 bases). Per the germline V gene, CDR1 is ENHRY and CDR2 is SYGVKD. The ends were cut back, 3 bases at V and 4 bases at J, with 6 bases in the middle. This CDR3 is built from 12 residues. CDR3 coding DNA: TGTGCCATCAGTGAAGACAGCTATGGCTACACCTTC. It encodes CAISEDSYGYTF.

This sequence joins TRBV5-1 and TRBJ1-2; the D is unclear. V dropped 4 bases and J dropped 4 bases, with 8 bases sitting between them. CDR3 length: 12 residues. Germline loops: CDR1 SGHRS, CDR2 YFSETQ. CDR3: CASSLGLYGYTF. The CDR3 DNA is TGCGCCAGCAGCCTTGGGCTCTATGGCTACACCTTC.

This chain uses TRBV2 with TRBJ2-2; TRBD1 might be the D (5 bases). Germline V gene lookup returns CDR1 SNHLY and CDR2 FYNNEI. V gave up 7 bases and J gave up 2 bases, with 17 bases separating them. The CDR3 totals 16 residues. Here the CDR3 reads CASMYVAGINTGELFF. The CDR3 bases are TGTGCCAGCATGTATGTGGCAGGGATCAACACCGGGGAGCTGTTTTTT.

The V call is TRBV3-1 (or the pseudogene TRBV3-2), the J call TRBJ2-7; D perhaps matches TRBD1 (6 bases). Per germline, CDR1 LGHDT and CDR2 YNNKEL (reference sequence). The V end was cut by 4 bases, the J end by 2 bases, with 18 bases between. The CDR3 covers 16 residues. The CDR3 bases are TGTGCCAGCAGCCCCCACGACAGGATGATGACCTACGAGCAGTACTTC. It encodes CASSPHDRMMTYEQYF.

This clone appeared once. This chain connects TRBV19 to TRBJ1-3; 9 bases line up with TRBD1. Germline lookup yields CDR1 LNHDA and CDR2 SQIVND (reference sequence). Trimming took 4 bases from V and 7 from J; bases not matched to a gene: 5. CDR3 length: 14 amino acids. For the CDR3, the DNA is TGTGCCAGTAGTACACAGGGGGCTTTGAACACCATATATTTT. This sequence encodes CASSTQGALNTIYF.

The chain is built from TRBV5-1 and TRBJ2-7; 13 bases fit TRBD2. V dropped 5 bases and J dropped 3; count of bases not matched to a gene: 8. CDR3 length: 16 amino acids. The germline CDR1 and CDR2 sequences are SGHRS and YFSETQ. The CDR3 loop reads CASSGHGTSGDYEQYF. The DNA of the CDR3 is TGCGCCAGCAGTGGACACGGGACTAGCGGGGACTACGAGCAGTACTTC.

This chain links TRBV9 with TRBJ2-1; 10 bases are shared with TRBD2. This CDR3 region has 16 residues. Per the germline V gene, CDR1 is SGDLS and CDR2 is YYNGEE. The V and J ends lost 0 bases and 7 bases, in that order; junction bases with no gene match: 7. The CDR3 reads CASSVAPAGGRNEQFF. CDR3 nucleotides: TGTGCCAGCAGCGTAGCTCCAGCGGGAGGGCGGAATGAGCAGTTCTTC.

V is TRBV11-2 and J is TRBJ2-7; 10 positions match TRBD2. Germline-derived CDR1 and CDR2 are SGHAT and FQNNGV. This CDR3 region has 16 residues. The ends lost 3 bases at V and 1 base at J; junction bases unmatched: 6. CDR3 nucleotide sequence: TGTGCCAGCAGCTTTCGCGGGACTAGCGCATCCTACGAGCAGTACTTC. Its protein product is CASSFRGTSASYEQYF.

This clone was seen a handful of times. The gene calls are TRBV18 and TRBJ1-4; 7 bases are a match to TRBD1. Losses at the gene ends were 0 bases for V and 11 bases for J; bases not matched to a gene: 6. Germline V gene sequence: CDR1 KGHSH, CDR2 LQKENI. The CDR3 has 14 residues. The CDR3 sequence is CASSPPEGARKLFF. In DNA, the CDR3 is TGTGCCAGCTCACCACCCGAGGGGGCGCGCAAACTGTTTTTT.

Concerning this clone itself: A junction end diverges from the germline sequence, so it may reflect a read error. This chain uses TRBV5-1 with TRBJ1-2; D not certain. The CDR3 runs 11 residues. CDR1 SGHRS and CDR2 YFSETQ come from the germline V gene. The CDR3 spells CASSLEGARIF. In DNA, the CDR3 is TGCGCCAGCAGCTTGGAAGGAGCTCGGATCTTC.

V is TRBV27 and J is TRBJ2-7, with D unclear. Trimming stripped 4 bases from V and 5 bases from J, with 15 bases between. The CDR3 covers 14 residues. The germline CDR1 and CDR2 sequences are MNHEY and SMNVEV (reference sequence). The CDR3 loop reads CASSWAADAHEQYF. The CDR3 nucleotides are TGTGCCAGCAGTTGGGCAGCCGACGCCCACGAGCAGTACTTC.

The rearrangement uses TRBV5-1 and TRBJ2-2; no reliable D call. The CDR3 loop spans 13 amino acids. Trimming took off 3 bases at V and 2 bases at J, with 5 bases between the two ends. The germline gives CDR1 SGHRS, CDR2 YFSETQ. CDR3 residues: CASSSLNTGELFF. CDR3 sequence (DNA): TGCGCCAGCAGCTCCCTTAACACCGGGGAGCTGTTTTTT.

This clone showed up just once. The chain joins TRBV7-9 to TRBJ2-1; 10 bases fit TRBD2. The CDR3 has 17 amino acids. The V gene end was trimmed by 4 bases and the J gene end by 8 bases; junction bases not matched to a gene: 14. Per germline, CDR1 SEHNR and CDR2 FQNEAQ (reference sequence). CDR3 sequence: CASSSIQNPSGSYEQFF. Written as DNA, the CDR3 is TGTGCCAGCAGCTCAATCCAAAATCCTAGCGGGAGCTATGAGCAGTTCTTC.

The CDR3 loop is CASSSKQGNTDTQYF. The CDR3 DNA is TGTGCCAGCAGCTCCAAACAGGGAAACACAGATACGCAGTATTTT. The chain has TRBV7-9 and TRBJ2-3; weak D call: TRBD1 (6 bases). Germline assignment: CDR1 SEHNR and CDR2 FQNEAQ (reference sequence). Deletions cut 4 bases from V and 2 bases from J, with 13 bases between. The CDR3 sequence is 15 residues long.

The chain joins TRBV4-2 to TRBJ2-3; possibly TRBD2 for D (6 bases). In germline, CDR1 is LGHNA, CDR2 YNFKEQ. Trimming took 0 bases from V and 0 from J, leaving 13 bases between them. CDR3 length equals 17 residues. The CDR3 nucleotides read TGTGCCAGCAGCCAAGATTTGGAGCTAGCGAGCACAGATACGCAGTATTTT. Its translation is CASSQDLELASTDTQYF.

The J gene is TRBJ1-1, the V gene TRBV10-3, with 9 bases identical to TRBD1. V lost 6 bases to trimming and J lost 3 bases; unmatched junction nucleotides: 14. Germline CDR1 and CDR2: ENHRY and SYGVKD. The CDR3 has 17 residues. The CDR3 reads CAIRPGQGSGVDTEAFF. DNA of the CDR3: TGTGCCATCAGGCCGGGACAGGGATCCGGGGTGGACACTGAAGCTTTCTTT.